This T cell receptor (beta chain) was found in a study of technical replicates of blood from a handful of donors. Clones were sequenced by immunoSEQ multiplex PCR, and TCRdb holds only the in-frame ones, with some missing. The sample has over 70,000 clones; around nine tenths are singletons. V shed 3 bases and J shed 2 bases, with 12 bases lying between them. Germline CDR1 reads SGDLS; CDR2 reads YYNGEE. The CDR3 sequence is 16 residues long. Sequencing used T cells isolated from PBMCs. The origin of this receptor is a human donor in good health. The V gene is TRBV9, the J gene TRBJ2-6, with D tentatively TRBD2 (5 bases). CDR3 coding DNA: TGTGCCAGCAGCGCCCGATGGGGAGCTGGGGCCAACGTCCTGACTTTC. The encoded protein is CASSARWGAGANVLTF.